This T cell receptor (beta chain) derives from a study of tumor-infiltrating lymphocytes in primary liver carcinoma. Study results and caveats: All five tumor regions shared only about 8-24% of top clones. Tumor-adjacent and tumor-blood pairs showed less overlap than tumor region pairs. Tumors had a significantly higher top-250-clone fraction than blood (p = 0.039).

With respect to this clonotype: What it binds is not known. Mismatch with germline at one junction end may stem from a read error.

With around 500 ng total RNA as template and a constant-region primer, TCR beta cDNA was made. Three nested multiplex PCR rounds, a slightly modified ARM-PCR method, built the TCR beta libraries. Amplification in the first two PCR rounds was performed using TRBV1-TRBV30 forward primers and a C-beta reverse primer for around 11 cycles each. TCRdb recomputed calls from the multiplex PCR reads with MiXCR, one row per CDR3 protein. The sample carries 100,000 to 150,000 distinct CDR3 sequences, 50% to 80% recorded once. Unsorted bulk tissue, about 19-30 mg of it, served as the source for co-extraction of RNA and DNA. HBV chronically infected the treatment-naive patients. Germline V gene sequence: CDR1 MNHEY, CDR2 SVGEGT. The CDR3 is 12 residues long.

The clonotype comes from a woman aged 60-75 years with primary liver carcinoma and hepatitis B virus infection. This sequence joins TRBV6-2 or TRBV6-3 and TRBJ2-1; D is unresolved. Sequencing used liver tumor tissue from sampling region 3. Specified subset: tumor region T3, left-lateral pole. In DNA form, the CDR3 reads TGTACCAGCAGCCATGGTTACAATGAGCAGTTCTTC. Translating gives CTSSHGYNEQFF.